Presented here are 21 T cell receptor beta chains from one specimen sequenced in a study of blood T cell repertoires in COVID-19. Clones were read by immunoSEQ multiplex PCR, and TCRdb kept only the in-frame ones, dropping some. The sample records approximately 170,000 clones, approximately 95% being singletons. Sequences were obtained from peripheral blood. These receptors all stem from a woman aged 55-70 years with COVID-19, enrolled during active disease.

This chain connects TRBV12-3 or TRBV12-4 to TRBJ1-1, with no clear D. The germline V and J ends were trimmed by 3 bases and 1 base, with 6 bases remaining between them. The CDR3 sequence is 13 residues long. In DNA form, the CDR3 reads TGTGCCAGCAGTTTGGGCCCGAACACTGAAGCTTTCTTT. Translation: CASSLGPNTEAFF.

In this sample, this clone turned up a few times. The chain carries TRBV11-2 and TRBJ2-5; 7 nucleotides line up with TRBD2. Germline CDR1 and CDR2: SGHAT and FQNNGV. The CDR3 has 15 residues. The trim removed 4 bases at V and 0 bases at J, leaving 5 bases unmatched. CDR3: CASSSMGGNQETQYF. The CDR3 coding sequence is TGTGCCAGCAGCTCAATGGGAGGGAACCAAGAGACCCAGTACTTC.

This clone has a single count. The chain carries TRBV9 and TRBJ2-1; weak D call: TRBD1 (5 bases). The length of the CDR3 is 14 residues. Per the germline V gene, CDR1 is SGDLS and CDR2 is YYNGEE. Between the trimmed V and J ends, which lost 0 bases and 6 bases, there was a span of 10 bases. CDR3 bases: TGTGCCAGCAGCGTAGGGACAAGGATCAATGAGCAGTTCTTC. It specifies CASSVGTRINEQFF.

J is TRBJ2-2 and V is TRBV11-3; 7 nucleotides line up with TRBD1. This CDR3 contains 17 residues. The V gene end was trimmed by 0 bases and the J gene end by 6 bases; junction bases not matched to a gene: 10. Germline CDR1 is SGHNT and CDR2 is YENEEA. The CDR3 spells CASSLDPTGLGSGELFF. In nucleotides, the CDR3 is TGTGCCAGCAGCTTAGACCCGACAGGGTTGGGATCCGGGGAGCTGTTTTTT.

The chain uses TRBV9 and TRBJ2-1, with 9 bases identical to TRBD1. Trimming cost V 3 bases and J 9 bases; bases outside gene matches: 7. The CDR3 contains 14 residues. The germline gives CDR1 SGDLS, CDR2 YYNGEE. The CDR3 DNA is TGTGCCAGCAGCGCCCGCACAGGGGGCGGTGAGCAGTTCTTC. This encodes CASSARTGGGEQFF.

A remark on this clone: One end of the junction varies from germline; a read error may be responsible. V is TRBV2 and J is TRBJ2-7; 9 nucleotides agree with TRBD1. The CDR3 is 13 residues long. CDR1 is SNHLY and CDR2 is FYNNEI in the germline V gene. For the CDR3, the DNA is TGTGCCAGCAGTGAAGCGGAAATCCGGGACAGGGACTTC. Translating gives CASSEAEIRDRDF.

This clone showed up just a few times. The chain uses TRBV6-2 or TRBV6-3 and TRBJ1-1; tentative D call: TRBD1 (6 bases). Germline loops: CDR1 MNHEY, CDR2 SVGEGT. This CDR3 comprises 12 residues. The V and J ends lost 5 bases and 3 bases respectively, with 7 bases between them. Written as DNA, the CDR3 is TGTGCCAGCAGTACAGGGTACACTGAAGCTTTCTTT. Translated: CASSTGYTEAFF.

The J gene is TRBJ2-5, the V gene TRBV3-1 (or the pseudogene TRBV3-2); D is unclear. Germline CDR1 LGHDT, CDR2 YNNKEL (reference sequence). Trimming took off 0 bases at V and 0 bases at J, with 8 bases between the two ends. The CDR3 consists of 15 residues. The CDR3 coding sequence is TGTGCCAGCAGCCAAGATCGTTCCTACCAAGAGACCCAGTACTTC. Encoded protein: CASSQDRSYQETQYF.

This chain links TRBV19 with TRBJ2-7, with D tentatively TRBD2 (5 bases). CDR1 is LNHDA, CDR2 SQIVND, per germline (reference sequence). Trimming cost V 6 bases and J 0 bases, with 21 bases left between them. This CDR3 spans 17 amino acids. Here the CDR3 DNA reads TGTGCCAGTAGCCCGAGGGTGATGGTGACCTCCTCCTACGAGCAGTACTTC. Protein product: CASSPRVMVTSSYEQYF.

V usage is TRBV9 and J usage is TRBJ2-3; 7 bases align to TRBD2. Germline V gene data show CDR1 as SGDLS and CDR2 as YYNGEE. The CDR3 contains 15 residues. Trimming cost V 2 bases and J 0 bases; bases outside gene matches: 3. CDR3 sequence (DNA): TGTGCCAGCAGCGTGAGCGGGGCTAGCACAGATACGCAGTATTTT. This codes for CASSVSGASTDTQYF.

This clone appeared once. This CDR3 is also generated by other DNA sequences in the sample. The chain carries TRBV6-5 and TRBJ1-2; TRBD1 agrees at 10 bases. The CDR3 is made up of 15 amino acids. CDR1 is MNHEY, CDR2 SVGAGI, per germline. J lost 5 bases, V lost 0 bases, and 3 bases had no gene match. In DNA form, the CDR3 reads TGTGCCAGCAGTTACTCCGGGGGACAGGGGTATGGCTACACCTTC. Protein product: CASSYSGGQGYGYTF.

The chain is built from TRBV7-9 and TRBJ1-1, with 8 positions matching TRBD1. Germline CDR1 and CDR2: SEHNR and FQNEAQ (reference sequence). With V trimmed by 4 bases and J by 11 bases, 3 bases remained unmatched. This CDR3 is built from 11 residues. The CDR3 coding sequence is TGTGCCAGCAGCTCGGACAGGGCGGCTTTCTTT. Amino acids: CASSSDRAAFF.

J is TRBJ2-1 and V is TRBV7-2; maybe TRBD1 (6 bases). V was cut by 7 bases and J by 7 bases, with 29 bases left in between. The length of the CDR3 is 18 residues. Germline-derived CDR1 and CDR2 are SGHTA and FQGNSA. CDR3 sequence reads: CASNNFMSGTPRVNEQFF. Here the CDR3 DNA reads TGTGCCAGCAACAATTTTATGTCCGGGACACCGCGGGTAAATGAGCAGTTCTTC.

V is TRBV7-9 and J is TRBJ2-5, with 9 bases fitting TRBD1. From germline, CDR1 is SEHNR and CDR2 FQNEAQ (reference sequence). The V segment lost 4 bases and the J segment 5 bases; nucleotides outside the gene matches: 8. This CDR3 comprises 15 residues. The chain's CDR3 is CASSSQSTGGETQYF. CDR3 bases: TGTGCCAGCAGCTCCCAATCGACAGGGGGTGAGACCCAGTACTTC.

This clone has only one observation. The genes are TRBV27 and TRBJ2-3, with TRBD2 matching 9 bases. This CDR3 region has 15 residues. Germline loops: CDR1 MNHEY, CDR2 SMNVEV (reference sequence). V dropped 2 bases and J dropped 0; count of bases not matched to a gene: 0. The CDR3 DNA is TGTGCCAGCAGTTTACTAGCGGGGAGCACAGATACGCAGTATTTT. It yields the protein CASSLLAGSTDTQYF.

The genes are TRBV12-3 or TRBV12-4 and TRBJ2-3; possible D gene TRBD2, 6 bases. Trimming shortened V by 6 bases and J by 6 bases, and 13 bases separated the two germline ends. This CDR3 comprises 13 residues. CDR3 nucleotide sequence: TGTGCCAGCAGATTTACTAGCCCCGATACGCAGTATTTT. Translation: CASRFTSPDTQYF.

This chain joins TRBV5-4 and TRBJ2-7; 8 bases are shared with TRBD1. The J segment lost 3 bases and the V segment lost 4 bases, leaving 6 bases of the junction unmatched. CDR3 length: 14 residues. Looked up from germline, CDR1 is SGHNT and CDR2 is YYREEE (reference sequence). The CDR3 DNA sequence: TGTGCCAGCAGCGCCGGACAGGGATTCTACGAGCAGTACTTC. Amino acids: CASSAGQGFYEQYF. The full variable domain, completed using reference TRBV5-4 and TRBJ2-7, is ETGVTQSPTHLIKTRGQQVTLRCSSQSGHNTVSWYQQALGQGPQFIFQYYREEENGRGNFPPRFSGLQFPNYSSELNVNALELDDSALYLCASSAGQGFYEQYFGPGTRLTVT.

The chain carries TRBV9 and TRBJ1-2, with TRBD1 identical over 8 bases. Trimming removed 4 bases from V and 2 bases from J; junction bases left unmatched: 4. Germline loops: CDR1 SGDLS, CDR2 YYNGEE. The CDR3 length is 14 residues. CDR3 sequence: CASSTGQGNYGYTF. CDR3 nucleotides: TGTGCCAGCAGCACTGGACAGGGAAACTATGGCTACACCTTC.

The chain carries TRBV19 and TRBJ1-5; D ambiguous. Trimming stripped 6 bases from V and 2 bases from J, with 20 bases between. CDR3 length: 17 residues. Germline V gene data show CDR1 as LNHDA and CDR2 as SQIVND (reference sequence). CDR3 loop: CASRKGLVMDRNQPQHF. The CDR3 DNA sequence: TGTGCCAGTAGAAAAGGACTGGTCATGGATCGCAATCAGCCCCAGCATTTT.

The chain is built from TRBV25-1 and TRBJ2-7, with 8 bases lining up with TRBD1. Per the germline V gene, CDR1 is MGHDK and CDR2 is SYGVNS. V lost 10 bases, J lost 1 base, and 6 bases stayed unmatched. The CDR3 loop spans 13 amino acids. The CDR3 nucleotides read TGTGCCACCAGGACAGGGCAATCCTACGAGCAGTACTTC. This codes for CATRTGQSYEQYF.

The gene calls are TRBV7-8 and TRBJ1-5, with D maybe TRBD1 (5 bases). Looked up from germline, CDR1 is SGHVS and CDR2 is FQNEAQ. The length of the CDR3 is 16 residues. The V and J ends lost 0 bases and 2 bases respectively, with 11 bases between them. In DNA, the CDR3 is TGTGCCAGCAGCTTAGCTATTGGGGGGGGCAATCAGCCCCAGCATTTT. Translated: CASSLAIGGGNQPQHF.